The next 31 T cell receptor beta chains were all read from a single sample in a study of metastatic and nonmetastatic thyroid tumors (dated by TCRdb to about 2020). Library preparation was by PCR. Instrument on record: Illumina HiSeq 4000. TCRdb trimmed the raw reads at Q25, called clones with MiXCR and kept productive beta chains. Counted in this sample were tens of thousands of clones; roughly 13% of them appeared once. Clones ranked in the top ten supply roughly 10% of the sample. None of the patients had been given any treatment before thyroid surgery. Sequenced sample: blood. These receptors all come from a female donor with papillary thyroid cancer or a benign thyroid nodule (not recorded which). Some clones in this sample may be carry-over from other donors' samples.

This clone was counted many times. The chain links TRBV15 to TRBJ1-6; D is perhaps TRBD1 (6 bases). The CDR3 sequence is 15 residues long. The germline V gene has CDR1 LNHNV and CDR2 YYDKDF (reference sequence). Trimming removed 5 bases at V and 7 bases at J, with 15 bases between. CDR3: CATSQLKGDNSPLHF. CDR3 nucleotides: TGTGCCACCAGCCAATTGAAGGGGGACAATTCACCCCTCCACTTT.

The CDR3 spells CSARDSRCGQETQYF. Here the CDR3 DNA reads TGCAGTGCTAGAGATTCGCGGTGTGGTCAAGAGACCCAGTACTTC. The J gene is TRBJ2-5, the V gene TRBV20-1; no clear D gene. Germline CDR1 DFQATT, CDR2 SNEGSKA (reference sequence). V shed 0 bases and J shed 2 bases, with 13 bases lying between them. The CDR3 contains 15 residues.

This clone was counted many times. The chain links TRBV20-1 to TRBJ2-7; TRBD1 matches 7 bases. The germline V gene encodes CDR1 DFQATT and CDR2 SNEGSKA (reference sequence). The V segment lost 3 bases and the J segment 1 base; nucleotides outside the gene matches: 9. The length of the CDR3 is 15 residues. The CDR3: CSASQPGQTSYEQYF. CDR3 nucleotide sequence: TGCAGTGCTAGTCAACCGGGACAGACATCCTACGAGCAGTACTTC.

This clone was recorded many times. This rearrangement joins TRBV3-1 to TRBJ2-1; possibly TRBD2 for D (5 bases). Per the germline V gene, CDR1 is LGHDT and CDR2 is YNNKEL (reference sequence). The CDR3 is 17 amino acids. Trimming took off 2 bases at V and 2 bases at J, with 16 bases between the two ends. The CDR3 spells CASSQSASRLTYNEQFF. As DNA, the CDR3 is TGTGCCAGCAGCCAATCGGCTAGCAGATTAACCTACAATGAGCAGTTCTTC.

At least ten counts were recorded for this clone. J is TRBJ1-4 and V is TRBV6-1; 8 nucleotides align to TRBD1. Germline loops: CDR1 MNHNS, CDR2 SASEGT. Trimming at V came to 5 bases and at J to 7 bases, leaving 6 bases not matched to a gene. The CDR3 consists of 14 residues. The CDR3: CASSLQGAFEKLFF. DNA for the CDR3: TGTGCCAGCAGTCTCCAGGGGGCTTTTGAAAAACTGTTTTTT.

As regards this clone: A much larger clone sits a single nucleotide away, making a read error possible. V gene TRBV28 combines with J gene TRBJ1-4; D may be TRBD1 (5 bases). The V end was cut by 6 bases, the J end by 1 base, with 21 bases between. The germline V gene encodes CDR1 MDHEN and CDR2 SYDVKM. The CDR3 is made up of 18 amino acids. CDR3 sequence: CASSLRSPTVETNEKLFF. The CDR3 DNA reads TGTGCCAGCAGCCTAAGATCACCGACAGTTGAAACTAATGAAAAACTGTTTTTT.

This clone was recorded at least ten times. This rearrangement joins TRBV2 to TRBJ1-3; D unresolved. The CDR3 has 12 residues. Between the trimmed V and J ends, which lost 4 bases and 8 bases, there was a span of 9 bases. Germline V lookup: CDR1 SNHLY, CDR2 FYNNEI. The CDR3 bases are TGTGCCAGCAGTGGGACGCGGGACACCATATATTTT. Amino acid sequence: CASSGTRDTIYF. Variable domain in full (rest from reference TRBV2 and TRBJ1-3): EPEVTQTPSHQVTQMGQEVILRCVPISNHLYFYWYRQILGQKVEFLVSFYNNEISEKSEIFDDQFSVERPDGSNFTLKIRSTKLEDSAMYFCASSGTRDTIYFGEGSWLTVV.

This clone was observed many times. V usage is TRBV18 and J usage is TRBJ1-1, with D possibly being TRBD1 (5 bases). Germline CDR1 is KGHSH and CDR2 is LQKENI. Trimming stripped 3 bases from V and 5 bases from J, with 10 bases between. This CDR3 is built from 13 residues. The CDR3 nucleotides read TGTGCCAGCTCACCGTTGGGGGGAACTGAAGCTTTCTTT. Protein sequence: CASSPLGGTEAFF.

The chain carries TRBV7-9 and TRBJ1-6; a weak D match, TRBD1 (6 bases). Germline values: CDR1 SEHNR, CDR2 FQNEAQ (reference sequence). The CDR3 consists of 14 residues. V lost 8 bases, J lost 5 bases, and 13 bases lay in between. The CDR3 protein is CASVDQGNNSPLHF. Written as DNA, the CDR3 is TGTGCCAGCGTGGACCAGGGGAATAATTCACCCCTCCACTTT.

This clone was recorded many times. This chain connects TRBV7-2 to TRBJ2-1; 8 bases fit TRBD2. The CDR3 has 16 amino acids. After removal of 1 base from V and 5 bases from J, the junction contained 7 bases not matched to a gene. Germline lookup yields CDR1 SGHTA and CDR2 FQGNSA. The CDR3 DNA follows: TGTGCCAGCAGCTTAGGTGGACCGGGGGGGCACAATGAGCAGTTCTTC. It translates to CASSLGGPGGHNEQFF.

This clone was seen many times. The rearrangement joins TRBV27 to TRBJ2-7; tentative D call: TRBD2 (8 bases). This CDR3 region has 17 residues. Looked up from germline, CDR1 is MNHEY and CDR2 is SMNVEV (reference sequence). Trimming removed 6 bases at V and 0 bases at J, with 21 bases between. This chain's CDR3 is CASSSGGGQMSSYEQYF. CDR3 coding DNA: TGTGCCAGCAGCTCGGGGGGGGGACAGATGAGCTCCTACGAGCAGTACTTC.

This clone was detected many times. The chain employs TRBV10-3 and TRBJ2-7; D may be TRBD1 (5 bases). V lost 10 bases and J lost 2, with 15 bases in between. The germline gives CDR1 ENHRY, CDR2 SYGVKD. The CDR3 is 13 amino acids. CDR3 amino acids: CATGGASPYEQYF. The CDR3 nucleotides read TGTGCCACTGGTGGGGCAAGCCCCTACGAGCAGTACTTC.

The table lists this clone with many counts. The CDR3 sequence: CSAGSTGNTEAFF. In DNA form, the CDR3 reads TGCAGTGCGGGGAGCACAGGGAACACTGAAGCTTTCTTT. This sequence joins TRBV20-1 and TRBJ1-1; tentatively, D is TRBD1 (5 bases). Germline CDR1 DFQATT, CDR2 SNEGSKA (reference sequence). With 6 bases removed from V and 1 base from J, the gap between germline ends came to 12 bases. The CDR3 sequence is 13 residues long.

This clone has ten or more counts. The chain uses TRBV20-1 and TRBJ2-3; 14 bases fit TRBD2. Germline trimming cut 3 bases from V and 6 bases from J; bases unmatched to any gene: 8. The CDR3 runs 16 residues. CDR1 is DFQATT and CDR2 is SNEGSKA in the germline V gene (reference sequence). CDR3 sequence: CSASRTSGRMRDTQYF. The CDR3 DNA sequence: TGCAGTGCTAGCCGGACTAGCGGGAGGATGAGGGATACGCAGTATTTT.

This clone appeared many times. This chain connects TRBV7-9 to TRBJ2-3, with D tentatively TRBD1 (6 bases). The V gene's germline CDR1 is SEHNR and CDR2 FQNEAQ (reference sequence). Trimming removed 5 bases from V and 5 bases from J, with 14 bases in between. The CDR3 extends over 14 amino acids. This chain's CDR3 is CASSHGQWGDTQYF. In DNA, the CDR3 is TGTGCCAGCAGCCACGGACAGTGGGGAGATACGCAGTATTTT.

This clone occurred once. V and J are TRBV11-2 and TRBJ2-3; D might be TRBD2 (5 bases). The CDR3 sequence is 14 residues long. CDR1 SGHAT and CDR2 FQNNGV come from the germline V gene. Between the trimmed V and J ends, which lost 5 bases and 6 bases, there was a span of 15 bases. The CDR3, as DNA: TGTGCCAGCAGCGTAGGCCCGGGAAGGGATACGCAGTATTTT. Translation gives CASSVGPGRDTQYF. The full variable domain, completed using reference TRBV11-2 and TRBJ2-3, is EAGVAQSPRYKIIEKRQSVAFWCNPISGHATLYWYQQILGQGPKLLIQFQNNGVVDDSQLPKDRFSAERLKGVDSTLKIQPAKLEDSAVYLCASSVGPGRDTQYFGPGTRLTVL.

In its sample, this clone was seen many times. The J gene is TRBJ1-1, the V gene TRBV19; a weak D match, TRBD1 (6 bases). In germline, CDR1 is LNHDA, CDR2 SQIVND (reference sequence). Trimming removed 5 bases from V and 4 bases from J, with 14 bases in between. The CDR3 consists of 14 residues. The CDR3 sequence is CASSGGARGTEAFF. DNA for the CDR3: TGTGCCAGTAGTGGGGGGGCGCGGGGCACTGAAGCTTTCTTT.

This clone was found many times. The chain is built from TRBV12-3 or TRBV12-4 and TRBJ2-3, with D possibly matching TRBD1 (5 bases). The CDR3 spans 12 residues. Trimming pared 3 bases from V and 4 bases from J, leaving 5 bases between. The CDR3 DNA reads TGTGCCAGCAGTTTCAGGGCAGATACGCAGTATTTT. This encodes CASSFRADTQYF.

Concerning this clone itself: This sequence may be a read error, since a much larger clone differs from it by one base. The chain links TRBV20-1 to TRBJ2-3; perhaps TRBD2 as D (7 bases). This CDR3 contains 14 residues. V was clipped by 2 bases and J by 10 bases, with 19 bases between them. Germline-derived CDR1 and CDR2 are DFQATT and SNEGSKA (reference sequence). The DNA of the CDR3 is TGCAGTGCTAGAATGGCGGGGGCTCAAAGTGCGCAGTATTTT. Translating it yields CSARMAGAQSAQYF.

In this sample, this clone turned up many times. The gene calls are TRBV24-1 and TRBJ2-5; tentative D call: TRBD2 (6 bases). V dropped 7 bases and J dropped 5 bases, with 10 bases sitting between them. Germline V gene data show CDR1 as KGHDR and CDR2 as SFDVKD. This CDR3 has 12 residues. The CDR3, as DNA: TGTGCCACCAGCGGGAGCGGGGAGACCCAGTACTTC. Amino acid sequence: CATSGSGETQYF.

In its sample, this clone was seen many times. The V and J genes are TRBV3-1 and TRBJ1-4, with 7 bases aligning to TRBD1. CDR1 LGHDT and CDR2 YNNKEL come from the germline V gene (reference sequence). Trimming took 5 bases from V and 0 from J; bases not matched to a gene: 6. This CDR3 has 16 residues. DNA of the CDR3: TGTGCCAGCAGCTCACGACAGGGCGCAACTAATGAAAAACTGTTTTTT. Translated, it gives CASSSRQGATNEKLFF.

This clone was seen ten or more times. This chain connects TRBV19 to TRBJ1-2, with D tentatively TRBD1 (5 bases). V was cut by 1 base and J by 1 base, with 10 bases left in between. The CDR3 runs to 15 residues. The V gene's germline CDR1 is LNHDA and CDR2 SQIVND (reference sequence). CDR3 sequence: CASSIAHQGNYGYTF. The CDR3 bases are TGTGCCAGTAGTATAGCCCATCAGGGTAACTATGGCTACACCTTC.

This clone was found many times. This chain uses TRBV11-2 with TRBJ2-7; 8 nucleotides match TRBD2. Looked up from germline, CDR1 is SGHAT and CDR2 is FQNNGV. Germline trimming cut 0 bases from V and 6 bases from J; bases unmatched to any gene: 7. The CDR3 loop spans 15 amino acids. CDR3: CASSLEGGTSSEQYF. CDR3 DNA: TGTGCCAGCAGCTTAGAGGGTGGGACTAGTTCCGAGCAGTACTTC.

Comment on this clone: This could be a read error, since a much larger clone is one nucleotide away. The V and J genes are TRBV7-6 and TRBJ2-1; 7 bases map to TRBD1. The CDR3 is 14 residues long. Germline V gene sequence: CDR1 SGHVS, CDR2 FNYEAQ. The CDR3 DNA is TGTGCCAGCGGCTTAGGGACAGCTTACAATGAGCAGTTCTTC. As protein: CASGLGTAYNEQFF.

This clone was counted only a few times. One junction end does not reproduce the germline sequence, and a read error may be involved. The J gene is TRBJ2-5, the V gene TRBV6-4; weak D call: TRBD1 (6 bases). Per germline, CDR1 MRHNA and CDR2 SNTAGT. This CDR3 spans 16 amino acids. CDR3 region: CARTLGARWEEENQYF. The CDR3 bases are TGTGCCAGAACTTTGGGGGCTCGTTGGGAAGAGGAGAACCAGTACTTC.

This clone appeared many times. The V and J genes are TRBV20-1 and TRBJ2-5; possibly TRBD2 for D (9 bases). This CDR3 contains 15 residues. V lost 6 bases and J lost 2, with 19 bases in between. Per germline, CDR1 DFQATT and CDR2 SNEGSKA (reference sequence). The CDR3 DNA follows: TGCAGTGCGAGACAGGGGACTAGCATACAAGAGACCCAGTACTTC. It yields the protein CSARQGTSIQETQYF.

This clone was detected ten times or more. The CDR3 region is CASASGVSSYEQYF. The CDR3 region has the DNA TGCGCCAGTGCCAGCGGGGTGAGCTCCTACGAGCAGTACTTC. This chain links TRBV4-3 with TRBJ2-7; TRBD2 agrees at 7 bases. This CDR3 is 14 amino acids long. Germline loops: CDR1 LGHNA, CDR2 YSLEER. J lost 0 bases, V lost 9 bases, and 8 bases had no gene match.

As for this clone: A read error may be the cause here, since a much bigger clone is one base away. This sample includes further DNA sequences coding for the same CDR3. The chain couples TRBV28 to TRBJ2-2; 9 bases agree with TRBD2. The CDR3 spans 17 residues. The V gene's germline CDR1 is MDHEN and CDR2 SYDVKM. The CDR3 loop reads CASSLPGTSSSTGELFF. As DNA, the CDR3 is TGTGCCAGCAGTTTACCCGGGACTAGCTCAAGCACCGGGGAGCTGTTTTTC.

This clone occurred many times. The V and J genes are TRBV7-9 and TRBJ2-2; the match to TRBD2 covers 10 bases. Unmatched junction bases numbered 14, after V lost 5 bases and J lost 5 bases. Germline assignment: CDR1 SEHNR and CDR2 FQNEAQ (reference sequence). This CDR3 spans 18 amino acids. The CDR3: CASSRTLGTSANTGELFF. The CDR3 DNA is TGTGCCAGCAGCCGTACTCTGGGGACTAGCGCTAATACCGGGGAGCTGTTTTTT.

As to this clone: A much larger clone differs from this one at a single base, so this may be a read error. The same CDR3 can be traced to other DNA sequences in this sample. The chain combines TRBV5-1 with TRBJ2-5; D possibly corresponds to TRBD1 (7 bases). Per germline, CDR1 SGHRS and CDR2 YFSETQ. The CDR3 is 15 amino acids. CDR3 amino acids: CASSFQGGPQETQYF. The CDR3 nucleotides are TGTGCCAGCAGCTTCCAGGGGGGACCCCAAGAGACCCAGTACTTC.

This clone was seen repeatedly, ten times or more. This sample includes further DNA sequences coding for the same CDR3. CDR3 loop: CASSFGTSGSRRYF. In nucleotides, the CDR3 is TGTGCCAGCAGTTTTGGGACTAGCGGGAGCCGCCGGTACTTC. V is TRBV27 and J is TRBJ2-7, with TRBD2 matching 14 bases. This CDR3 has 14 amino acids. Per germline, CDR1 MNHEY and CDR2 SMNVEV (reference sequence). V lost 3 bases to trimming and J lost 12 bases; unmatched junction nucleotides: 7.